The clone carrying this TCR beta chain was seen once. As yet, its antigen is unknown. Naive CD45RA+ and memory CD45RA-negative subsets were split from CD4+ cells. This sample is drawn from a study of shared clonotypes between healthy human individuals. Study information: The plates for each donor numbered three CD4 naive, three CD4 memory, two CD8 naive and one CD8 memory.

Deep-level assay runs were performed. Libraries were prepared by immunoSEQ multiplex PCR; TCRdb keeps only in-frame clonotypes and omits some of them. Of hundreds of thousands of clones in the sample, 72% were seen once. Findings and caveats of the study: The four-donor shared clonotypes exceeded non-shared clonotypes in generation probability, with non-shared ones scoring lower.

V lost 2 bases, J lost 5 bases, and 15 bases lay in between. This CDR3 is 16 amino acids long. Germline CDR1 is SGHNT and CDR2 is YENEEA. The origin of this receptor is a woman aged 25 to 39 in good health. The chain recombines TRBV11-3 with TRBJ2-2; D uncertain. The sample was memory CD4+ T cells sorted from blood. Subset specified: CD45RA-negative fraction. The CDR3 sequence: CASSLSETEKTGELFF. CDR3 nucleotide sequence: TGTGCCAGCAGCTTATCTGAGACTGAAAAGACCGGGGAGCTGTTTTTT.